This T cell receptor (beta chain) was recovered during a study of blood T cell repertoires in COVID-19. Participants were aged about 18 to 89 years, lived in roughly 25 US areas, and enrolled virtually. Recovery among Cohort 3 donors was established by two negative PCRs, clearance, or symptom resolution. Original methodology: Reference gene primer amplification in the assay estimated nucleated cell counts. Sequenced by immunoSEQ multiplex PCR; TCRdb stores in-frame clones only, minus some. The V and J calls and the clone size are those of that table, but D and trimming were determined from the DNA. The table includes about 200,000 clones, roughly 90% detected once. The sequenced material came from PBMCs or T cells enriched from blood (not recorded which). This TCR was sampled from a woman younger than 35 who had recovered from COVID-19.

The chain's CDR3 is CASSFDRPNTGELFF. The CDR3 nucleotides are TGTGCCAGCAGTTTTGACAGACCGAACACCGGGGAGCTGTTTTTT. The chain uses TRBV6-4 and TRBJ2-2; D perhaps matches TRBD1 (5 bases). Germline CDR1 and CDR2: MRHNA and SNTAGT. Between the trimmed V and J ends, which lost 5 bases and 0 bases, there was a span of 10 bases. There are 15 residues in the CDR3.